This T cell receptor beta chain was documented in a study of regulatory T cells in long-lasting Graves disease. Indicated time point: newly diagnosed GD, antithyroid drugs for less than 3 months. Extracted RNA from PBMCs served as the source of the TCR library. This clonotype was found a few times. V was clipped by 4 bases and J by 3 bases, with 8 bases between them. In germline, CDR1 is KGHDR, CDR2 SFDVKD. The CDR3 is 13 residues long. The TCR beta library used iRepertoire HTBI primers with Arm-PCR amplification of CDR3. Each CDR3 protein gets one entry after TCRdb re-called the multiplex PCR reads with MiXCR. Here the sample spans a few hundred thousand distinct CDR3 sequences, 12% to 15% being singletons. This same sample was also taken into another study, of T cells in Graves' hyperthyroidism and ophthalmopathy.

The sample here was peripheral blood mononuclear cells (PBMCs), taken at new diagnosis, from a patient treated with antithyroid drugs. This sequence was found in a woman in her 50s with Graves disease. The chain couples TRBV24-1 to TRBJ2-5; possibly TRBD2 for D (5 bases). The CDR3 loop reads CATSDRREETQYF. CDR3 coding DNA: TGTGCCACCAGTGACAGGCGGGAAGAGACCCAGTACTTC.